A single sample is the source of the 21 T cell receptor beta chains below, sequenced in a study of cytomegalovirus exposure and HLA in healthy donors. 13 Jbeta primers and 60 Vbeta primers were used for the PCR. Some clones are missing from TCRdb's copy, which holds only in-frame ones; the method was immunoSEQ multiplex PCR. The profile shows about 110,000 clones, roughly 69% of them singletons. The material sequenced was PBMCs. The receptors stem from a man in his forties or fifties in good health and CMV-seropositive.

DNA for the CDR3: TGTGCCAGCAGGAAGGGAGGGACCACCGGCGAAGCTTTCTTT. Protein: CASRKGGTTGEAFF. The chain is built from TRBV6-4 and TRBJ1-1; tentative D call: TRBD1 (5 bases). V lost 6 bases to trimming and J lost 8 bases, with 19 bases between them. This CDR3 has 14 residues. CDR1 is MRHNA and CDR2 is SNTAGT in the germline V gene.

The rearrangement joins TRBV11-2 to TRBJ2-3; D possibly corresponds to TRBD2 (5 bases). The CDR3 is 18 amino acids. The germline CDR1 and CDR2 sequences are SGHAT and FQNNGV. The V end was cut by 3 bases, the J end by 1 base, with 20 bases between. The CDR3 DNA is TGTGCCAGCAGCTTTTATCCAGAACTAGTCGGTGGCACAGATACGCAGTATTTT. Protein: CASSFYPELVGGTDTQYF.

V is TRBV6-1 and J is TRBJ1-2; D ambiguous. The CDR3 extends over 13 amino acids. Germline V CDR1 and CDR2: MNHNS, SASEGT. Trimming removed 2 bases from V and 5 bases from J, with 9 bases in between. The CDR3 protein is CASSELQFYGYTF. The CDR3 DNA follows: TGTGCCAGCAGTGAACTACAGTTTTATGGCTACACCTTC.

The rearrangement joins TRBV5-1 to TRBJ2-5; D possibly corresponds to TRBD2 (6 bases). The CDR3 is 13 residues long. Trimming removed 4 bases from V and 8 bases from J, with 15 bases in between. Germline-derived CDR1 and CDR2 are SGHRS and YFSETQ. In DNA form, the CDR3 reads TGCGCCAGCAGCGCCCAAGGGGAGGAAACCCAGTACTTC. Translation: CASSAQGEETQYF.

There are a few counts of this clone. The chain combines TRBV5-5 with TRBJ1-4, with 8 bases aligning to TRBD1. This CDR3 comprises 16 residues. J gave up 1 base and V 3 bases, and 5 bases lay outside the gene matches. CDR1 is SGHKS, CDR2 YYEKEE, per germline (reference sequence). In DNA form, the CDR3 reads TGTGCCAGCAGCTACACCGGACAGGGAACTAATGAAAAACTGTTTTTT. It encodes CASSYTGQGTNEKLFF.

About this clone: At one end, the junction sequence differs from germline, possibly due to a read error. The chain is built from TRBV5-4 and TRBJ2-1; 7 bases are shared with TRBD2. There are 14 residues in the CDR3. Germline V CDR1 and CDR2: SGHNT, YYREEE (reference sequence). CDR3 loop: CASSLGGGSDEQLF. The CDR3 DNA sequence: TGTGCCAGCAGCTTGGGGGGAGGGAGCGATGAGCAGCTCTTC.

The CDR3 DNA reads as TGTGCCAGCACGGGGCAGGGGGGCCACGAGCAGTACTTC. This translates into CASTGQGGHEQYF. The chain recombines TRBV2 with TRBJ2-7, with D maybe TRBD1 (7 bases). V gave up 7 bases and J gave up 5 bases, with 15 bases separating them. The CDR3 extends over 13 amino acids. CDR1 and CDR2 (germline): SNHLY, FYNNEI.

The chain links TRBV29-1 to TRBJ2-1; 8 bases fit TRBD2. The CDR3 is 11 residues long. The ends lost 6 bases at V and 5 bases at J; junction bases unmatched: 0. The germline CDR1 and CDR2 sequences are SQVTM and ANQGSEA. CDR3 sequence reads: CSVGRDNEQFF. DNA of the CDR3: TGCAGCGTCGGGAGGGACAATGAGCAGTTCTTC.

The chain couples TRBV6-6 to TRBJ2-5; a weak D match, TRBD1 (6 bases). With the DNA end fitting TRBJ2-7 better, the J assignment may be wrong. Germline V gene sequence: CDR1 MNHNY, CDR2 SVGAGI (reference sequence). CDR3 length equals 14 residues. CDR3 DNA sequence: TGTGCCAGCAGCCCCGACAGGACCTCCTACGAGCAGTACTTC. It specifies CASSPDRTSYEQYF.

V gene TRBV11-2 combines with J gene TRBJ1-6; D perhaps matches TRBD1 (6 bases). This CDR3 has 13 residues. Germline V CDR1 and CDR2: SGHAT, FQNNGV. Trimming took 0 bases from V and 10 from J, leaving 7 bases between them. The DNA for the CDR3 is TGTGCCAGCAGCTTAGAAAGGGGGTCACCCCTCCACTTT. Translating gives CASSLERGSPLHF.

The rearrangement joins TRBV2 to TRBJ1-2, with D hard to call. This CDR3 comprises 11 residues. Trimming stripped 7 bases from V and 5 bases from J, with 8 bases between. Germline V gene lookup returns CDR1 SNHLY and CDR2 FYNNEI. The CDR3 coding sequence is TGTGCCAGCAAAATTACTTATGGCTACACCTTC. Translation: CASKITYGYTF.

The chain is built from TRBV11-2 and TRBJ2-7; 9 bases map to TRBD2. The trim removed 5 bases at V and 1 base at J, leaving 3 bases unmatched. The CDR3 extends over 14 amino acids. Germline loops: CDR1 SGHAT, CDR2 FQNNGV. In DNA form, the CDR3 reads TGTGCCAGCAGCCATAGCGGGGGTTCCTACGAGCAGTACTTC. Translating gives CASSHSGGSYEQYF. The full variable domain, completed using reference TRBV11-2 and TRBJ2-7, is EAGVAQSPRYKIIEKRQSVAFWCNPISGHATLYWYQQILGQGPKLLIQFQNNGVVDDSQLPKDRFSAERLKGVDSTLKIQPAKLEDSAVYLCASSHSGGSYEQYFGPGTRLTVT.

This clone occurred once. The rearrangement uses TRBV30 and TRBJ2-5; 10 bases match TRBD2. The assigned J gene may be wrong: the sequence end matches TRBJ2-7 better. Germline V gene data show CDR1 as GTSNPN and CDR2 as SVGIG (reference sequence). This CDR3 spans 14 amino acids. This chain's CDR3 is CAWSGGLAEHEQYF. CDR3 sequence (DNA): TGTGCCTGGAGTGGAGGACTAGCGGAGCACGAGCAGTACTTC.

The chain is built from TRBV5-1 and TRBJ2-3, with 14 bases fitting TRBD2. The CDR3 consists of 16 residues. The germline V gene has CDR1 SGHRS and CDR2 YFSETQ. J lost 6 bases, V lost 2 bases, and 5 bases had no gene match. The CDR3 nucleotides read TGCGCCAGCAGCTTCGGGACTAGCGGGAGTCTGGATACGCAGTATTTT. Protein sequence: CASSFGTSGSLDTQYF. The full variable domain, in which reference TRBV5-1 and TRBJ2-3 provide the parts outside the CDR3, is KAGVTQTPRYLIKTRGQQVTLSCSPISGHRSVSWYQQTPGQGLQFLFEYFSETQRNKGNFPGRFSGRQFSNSRSEMNVSTLELGDSALYLCASSFGTSGSLDTQYFGPGTRLTVL.

V is TRBV6-1 and J is TRBJ1-1, with no clear D. This CDR3 has 15 amino acids. Trimming took off 2 bases at V and 5 bases at J, with 15 bases between the two ends. Per the germline V gene, CDR1 is MNHNS and CDR2 is SASEGT. CDR3 DNA: TGTGCCAGCAGTGAACACGGGGATCTTGTGACTGAAGCTTTCTTT. Translation: CASSEHGDLVTEAFF.

This clone showed up just a few times. The gene calls are TRBV2 and TRBJ1-1; D is perhaps TRBD1 (5 bases). Germline CDR1 SNHLY, CDR2 FYNNEI. V lost 6 bases to trimming and J lost 3 bases, with 14 bases between them. The CDR3 runs 14 residues. The DNA of the CDR3 is TGTGCCAGCAGGGTCCGGGGGGGGGACACTGAAGCTTTCTTT. Protein: CASRVRGGDTEAFF.

The V call is TRBV9, the J call TRBJ1-2, with 10 bases aligning to TRBD1. Trimming at V came to 3 bases and at J to 8 bases, leaving 7 bases not matched to a gene. CDR1 and CDR2 (germline): SGDLS, YYNGEE. The CDR3 length is 14 residues. The CDR3 sequence: CASSARDRGWGYTF. The CDR3 nucleotides read TGTGCCAGCAGCGCTAGGGACAGGGGATGGGGCTACACCTTC.

The rearrangement uses TRBV18 and TRBJ2-5, with 9 bases matching TRBD1. The V gene end was trimmed by 6 bases and the J gene end by 6 bases; junction bases not matched to a gene: 17. This CDR3 region has 17 residues. CDR1 and CDR2 (germline): KGHSH, LQKENI. The CDR3 sequence is CASSPPYGTGSVKTQYF. For the CDR3, the DNA is TGTGCCAGCTCTCCTCCCTACGGGACAGGGTCGGTTAAGACCCAGTACTTC.

The V call is TRBV27, the J call TRBJ1-6; D is unresolved. In germline, CDR1 is MNHEY, CDR2 SMNVEV (reference sequence). V was pared by 3 bases and J by 8 bases, with 8 bases between. The CDR3 sequence is 13 residues long. In DNA, the CDR3 is TGTGCCAGCAGTTTCCGGGAATATTCACCCCTCCACTTT. Encoded protein: CASSFREYSPLHF.

The gene calls are TRBV5-5 and TRBJ1-5, with 8 nucleotides matching TRBD1. From germline, CDR1 is SGHKS and CDR2 YYEKEE (reference sequence). Trimming took 0 bases from V and 7 from J; bases not matched to a gene: 9. CDR3 length: 16 amino acids. In DNA form, the CDR3 reads TGTGCCAGCAGCTTGGGAGGAGGACAGGGAAGGCAGCCCCAGCATTTT. Protein product: CASSLGGGQGRQPQHF.

This chain connects TRBV6-1 to TRBJ2-3, with 7 bases lining up with TRBD2. With 7 bases clipped from V and 3 bases from J, the junction kept 7 bases outside the gene matches. Looked up from germline, CDR1 is MNHNS and CDR2 is SASEGT. The CDR3 is 14 residues long. DNA for the CDR3: TGTGCCAGCACCGAGACTAGCCGGACAGATACGCAGTATTTT. Its translation: CASTETSRTDTQYF.